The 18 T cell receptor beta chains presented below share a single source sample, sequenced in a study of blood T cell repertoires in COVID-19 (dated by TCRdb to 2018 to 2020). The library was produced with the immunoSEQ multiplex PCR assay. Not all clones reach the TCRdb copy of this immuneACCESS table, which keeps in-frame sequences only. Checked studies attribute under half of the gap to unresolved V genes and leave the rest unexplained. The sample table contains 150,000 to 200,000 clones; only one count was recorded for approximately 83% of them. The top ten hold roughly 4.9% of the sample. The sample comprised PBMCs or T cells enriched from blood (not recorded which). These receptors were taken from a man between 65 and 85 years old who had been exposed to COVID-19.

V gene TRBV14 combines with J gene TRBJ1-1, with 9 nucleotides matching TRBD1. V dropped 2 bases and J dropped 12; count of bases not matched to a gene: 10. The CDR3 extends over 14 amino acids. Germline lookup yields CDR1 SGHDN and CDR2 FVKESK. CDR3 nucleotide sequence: TGTGCCAGCAGCCAACTGGGGGAGGGACAGGGCACTTTCTTT. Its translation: CASSQLGEGQGTFF.

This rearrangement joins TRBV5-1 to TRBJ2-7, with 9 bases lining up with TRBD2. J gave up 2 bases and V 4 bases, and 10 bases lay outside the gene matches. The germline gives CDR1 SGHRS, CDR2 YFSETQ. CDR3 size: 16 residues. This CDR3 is CASSPLGLAGPYEQYF. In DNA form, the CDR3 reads TGCGCCAGCAGCCCCCTTGGGCTAGCGGGGCCCTACGAGCAGTACTTC. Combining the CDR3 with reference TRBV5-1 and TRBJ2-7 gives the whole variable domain KAGVTQTPRYLIKTRGQQVTLSCSPISGHRSVSWYQQTPGQGLQFLFEYFSETQRNKGNFPGRFSGRQFSNSRSEMNVSTLELGDSALYLCASSPLGLAGPYEQYFGPGTRLTVT.

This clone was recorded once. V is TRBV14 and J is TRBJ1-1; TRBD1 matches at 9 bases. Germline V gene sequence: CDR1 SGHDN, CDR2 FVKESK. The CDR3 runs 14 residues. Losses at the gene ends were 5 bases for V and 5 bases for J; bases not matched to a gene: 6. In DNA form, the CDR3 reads TGTGCCAGCAGCTCACAGGGGGCGGTTACTGAAGCTTTCTTT. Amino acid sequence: CASSSQGAVTEAFF. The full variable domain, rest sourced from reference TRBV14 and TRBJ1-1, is EAGVTQFPSHSVIEKGQTVTLRCDPISGHDNLYWYRRVMGKEIKFLLHFVKESKQDESGMPNNRFLAERTGGTYSTLKVQPAELEDSGVYFCASSSQGAVTEAFFGQGTRLTVV.

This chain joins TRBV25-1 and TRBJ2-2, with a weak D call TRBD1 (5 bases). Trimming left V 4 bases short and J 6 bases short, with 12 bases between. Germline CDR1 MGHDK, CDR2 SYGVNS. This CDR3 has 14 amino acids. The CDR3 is CASSGRQIPGELFF. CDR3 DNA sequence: TGTGCCAGCAGTGGACGACAGATACCCGGGGAGCTGTTTTTT.

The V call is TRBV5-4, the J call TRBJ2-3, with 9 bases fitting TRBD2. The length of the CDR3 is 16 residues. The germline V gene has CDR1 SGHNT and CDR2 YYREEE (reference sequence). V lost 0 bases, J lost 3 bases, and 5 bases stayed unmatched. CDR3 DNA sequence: TGTGCCAGCAGCTTGGGGGCGGGAGGGCCAACAGATACGCAGTATTTT. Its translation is CASSLGAGGPTDTQYF.

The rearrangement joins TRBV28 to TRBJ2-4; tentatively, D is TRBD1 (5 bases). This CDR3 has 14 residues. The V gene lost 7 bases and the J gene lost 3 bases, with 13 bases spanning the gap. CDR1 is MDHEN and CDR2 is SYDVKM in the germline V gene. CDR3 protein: CASTKDIYKNIQYF. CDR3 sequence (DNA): TGTGCCAGCACCAAGGACATCTACAAAAACATTCAGTACTTC.

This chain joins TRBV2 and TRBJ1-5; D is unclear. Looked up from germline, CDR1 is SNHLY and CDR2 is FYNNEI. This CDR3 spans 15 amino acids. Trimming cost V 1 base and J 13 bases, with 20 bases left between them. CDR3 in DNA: TGTGCCAGCAGTGAAGTGAGGTCAGCGCCCAGCATTCAGCATTTT. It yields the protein CASSEVRSAPSIQHF.

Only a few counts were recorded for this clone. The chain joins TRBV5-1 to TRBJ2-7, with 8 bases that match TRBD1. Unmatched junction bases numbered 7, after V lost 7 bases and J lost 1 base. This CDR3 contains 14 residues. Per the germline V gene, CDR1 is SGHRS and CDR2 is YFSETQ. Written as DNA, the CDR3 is TGCGCCAGCGGGATAGGGGACAGGTCCTACGAGCAGTACTTC. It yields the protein CASGIGDRSYEQYF.

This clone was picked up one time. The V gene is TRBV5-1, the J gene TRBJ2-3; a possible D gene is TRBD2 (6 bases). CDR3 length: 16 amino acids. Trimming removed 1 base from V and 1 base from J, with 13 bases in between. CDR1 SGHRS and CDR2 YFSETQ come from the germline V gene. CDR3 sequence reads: CASSLPRASGTDTQYF. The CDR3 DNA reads TGCGCCAGCAGCTTGCCCAGGGCTAGCGGCACAGATACGCAGTATTTT.

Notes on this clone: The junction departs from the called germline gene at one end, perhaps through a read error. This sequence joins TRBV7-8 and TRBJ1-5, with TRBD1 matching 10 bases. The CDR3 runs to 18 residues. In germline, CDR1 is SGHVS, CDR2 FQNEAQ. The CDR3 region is CASSLEATGGRIIGRLNF. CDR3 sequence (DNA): TGTGCCAGCAGCTTAGAGGCGACAGGGGGCCGGATCATCGGTAGATTAAATTTT.

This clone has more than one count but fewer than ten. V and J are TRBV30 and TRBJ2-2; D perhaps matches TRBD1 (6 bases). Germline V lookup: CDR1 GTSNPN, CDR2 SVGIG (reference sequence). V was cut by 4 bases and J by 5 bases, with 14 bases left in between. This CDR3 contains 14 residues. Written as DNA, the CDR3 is TGTGCCTGGAAGGGGGTTATGTCGACCGGGGAGCTGTTTTTT. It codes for CAWKGVMSTGELFF.

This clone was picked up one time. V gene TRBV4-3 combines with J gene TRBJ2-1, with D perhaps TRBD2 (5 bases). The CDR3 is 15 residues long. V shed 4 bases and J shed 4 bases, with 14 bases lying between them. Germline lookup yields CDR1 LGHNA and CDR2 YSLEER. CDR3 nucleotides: TGCGCCAGCAGCCTTAGAAGGGCGGGTTACAATGAGCAGTTCTTC. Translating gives CASSLRRAGYNEQFF.

In nucleotides, the CDR3 is TGTGCCATCAGTGAGGAAAGGGGGGGCTACAATGAGCAGTTCTTC. Translated: CAISEERGGYNEQFF. The chain recombines TRBV10-3 with TRBJ2-1, with TRBD2 as a possible D gene (7 bases). The CDR3 extends over 15 amino acids. The V and J ends lost 2 bases and 3 bases respectively, with 11 bases between them. CDR1 ENHRY and CDR2 SYGVKD come from the germline V gene.

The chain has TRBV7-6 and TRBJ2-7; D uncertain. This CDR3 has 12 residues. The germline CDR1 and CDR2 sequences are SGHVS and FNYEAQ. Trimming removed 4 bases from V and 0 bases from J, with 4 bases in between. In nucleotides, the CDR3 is TGTGCCAGCAGCTCCTACTCCTACGAGCAGTACTTC. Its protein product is CASSSYSYEQYF.

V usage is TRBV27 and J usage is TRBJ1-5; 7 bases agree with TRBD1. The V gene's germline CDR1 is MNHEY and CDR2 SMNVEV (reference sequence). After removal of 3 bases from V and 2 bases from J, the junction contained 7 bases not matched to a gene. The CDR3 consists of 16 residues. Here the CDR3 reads CASSFYSQGGNQPQHF. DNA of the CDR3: TGTGCCAGCAGTTTCTACAGCCAGGGGGGCAATCAGCCCCAGCATTTT.

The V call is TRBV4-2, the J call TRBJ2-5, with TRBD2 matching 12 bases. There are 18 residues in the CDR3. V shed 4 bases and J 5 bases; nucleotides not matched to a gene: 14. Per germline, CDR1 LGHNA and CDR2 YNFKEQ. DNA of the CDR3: TGTGCCAGCAGCCCTCTACCCGGGACTAGCGGGTGGAGCGAGACCCAGTACTTC. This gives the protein CASSPLPGTSGWSETQYF.

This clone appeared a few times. The CDR3 reads CASSQEGGSSYEQYF. In nucleotides, the CDR3 is TGTGCCAGCAGCCAAGAGGGGGGGTCCAGCTACGAGCAGTACTTC. The gene calls are TRBV3-1 (or the pseudogene TRBV3-2) and TRBJ2-7; 7 positions match TRBD2. Trimming took 0 bases from V and 3 from J; bases not matched to a gene: 5. The length of the CDR3 is 15 residues. CDR1 is LGHDT and CDR2 is YNNKEL in the germline V gene (reference sequence).

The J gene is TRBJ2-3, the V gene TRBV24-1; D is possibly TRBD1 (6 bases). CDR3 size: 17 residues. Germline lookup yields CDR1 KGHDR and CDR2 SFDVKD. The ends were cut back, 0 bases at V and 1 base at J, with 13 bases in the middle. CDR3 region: CATSDLLGAGGTDTQYF. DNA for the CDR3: TGTGCCACCAGTGATTTGCTTGGGGCAGGGGGCACAGATACGCAGTATTTT.